This TCR beta chain was obtained from a study of T cells after posttransplantation cyclophosphamide (dated by TCRdb to 2016 to 2017). In the study overall: The study tracked T cell repertoire reconstitution by TRB sequencing after myeloablative bone marrow transplantation using posttransplantation cyclophosphamide as GVHD prophylaxis. Antigen receptor sequencing covered samples from roughly 35 PTCy-treated patients and some 15 of their related bone marrow donors. Blood from all 35 or so PTCy patients with 1-year posttransplant specimens was subjected to TRB sequencing. Up to 3 additional blood samples from 2 to 5.2 years after transplant were also TRB-sequenced in 3 patients, as was pretransplant blood from 4 patients. Because TRA and TRB clonality correlated tightly in ten or so samples, later TCR analyses were limited to TRB. Public TRB sequences were queried against a database of over 3,500 sequences associated with responses to pathogens, tumor antigens, self-antigens and alloantigens.

Related bone marrow donors provided peripheral blood samples on the day of marrow donation. Viable CD3+CD4+ or CD3+CD8+ cells that were CCR7+CD45RA+CD45RO-CD95-CD27+CD28+ were classified as naive T cells. Mononuclear cells from peripheral blood and bone marrow were separated by Ficoll-Hypaque density centrifugation and then cryopreserved. CD4+ and CD8+ T cells, including naive and memory subsets, were sorted by FACS on a FACSAria II. A note on this clone: Its antigen is still unknown. Within one base of it there is no much larger clone, and no base qualities were kept.

Summary of the overall study and its limitations: The TRB repertoires of T cells infiltrating skin or the GI tract showed only limited overlap with the TRB repertoires found in blood. Across the approximately 42 patients, TRB clonality was highly associated with recipient CMV seropositivity and CMV reactivation, and diversity with PTCy was similar to that in the CNI/methotrexate controls. At 1-2 months, donor-recipient similarity was low but rose over the first year, and the later blood repertoires were often dominated by donor CD8+ memory clones.

At the junction V is shortened by 3 bases and J by 9 bases, with 12 bases in between. The germline V gene provides CDR1 MDHEN and CDR2 SYDVKM. The CDR3 has 13 amino acids, counting the end cysteine and phenylalanine. Left in the record is the CDR3 DNA by itself, 39 bases read in frame from the first base. Genomic DNA was used for TRB sequencing, which was performed with the immunoSEQ assay at survey resolution or with the hsTCRB kit. The authors' pipeline ran thus. Initial read processing used immunoSEQ software, and repertoire analyses used the LymphoSeq R package. Clonality was computed as 1 minus normalized Shannon entropy; Gini coefficient was also calculated for each TRB dataset. Phenotypes of unsorted samples were inferred by mapping TRB sequences from sorted subsets of the recipient or donor onto the same recipient's unsorted samples. TCRdb re-hosts the immuneACCESS table, in-frame sequences only. Its copies lack some clones; in the studies checked, an unresolved V gene accounts for under half of them, and the cause for the rest is not known. D and trimming were read from the DNA, whereas the V and J calls and clone size are those reported in that table. This sample has 21,000 or so clones in its table, and roughly 98% of those were observed once. The ten largest make up about 0.14% of the sample.

This clonotype was sampled from a man aged 35 to 55 in good health, CMV-negative, and a related stem cell transplant donor. Sequencing was performed on naive CD8+ T cells sorted from PBMCs. The chain is encoded by TRBV28 joined to TRBJ2-1; perhaps TRBD2 is the D gene, with 7 bases matching. The CDR3 reads CASSLGGAREQFF. The DNA is TGTGCCAGCAGTTTGGGGGGGGCCCGTGAGCAGTTCTTC.